This TCR beta chain was observed in a study of blood T cell repertoires in COVID-19. Only in-frame clones appear in the TCRdb table, and some are missing; sequencing was by immunoSEQ multiplex PCR. The table records about 150,000 clones, roughly nine tenths of them present only once. V was clipped by 0 bases and J by 2 bases, with 8 bases between them. The CDR3 is 15 amino acids. From germline, CDR1 is KGHSH and CDR2 LQKENI. Sequencing input: peripheral blood. V is TRBV18 and J is TRBJ1-5; no clear D gene. The clonotype originates from an older woman with acute or convalescent COVID-19. The CDR3 spells CASSPPGVRNQPQHF. CDR3 nucleotide sequence: TGTGCCAGCTCACCACCCGGGGTTCGCAATCAGCCCCAGCATTTT.